This is a list of T cell receptor beta chains from one sample in a study of OX40 agonist ivuxolimab in advanced cancers. Repertoires were generated with immunoSEQ multiplex PCR, while TCRdb's copy carries only in-frame clones and drops some. The table lists around 41,000 clones, about 85% of them singletons. Source: CD4+ or CD8+ T cells sorted from blood, taken in a trial of the OX40 agonist ivuxolimab. The origin of the receptors is an adult with an advanced solid tumor such as melanoma, head and neck, liver or kidney cancer. The CDR3 runs from the conserved cysteine through the conserved F or W. D genes are given only for firm matches. Size values are once, few and many counts, or a class for expanded clones, and some rows have none.

j_call: TRBJ1-1
d_call: -
v_call: TRBV7-2
clone_size: once
cdr3_aa: CASSLAVGIMNTEAFF
cdr3_nt: TGTGCCAGCAGCTTAGCTGTGGGAATAATGAACACTGAAGCTTTCTTT

j_call: TRBJ2-2
d_call: -
v_call: TRBV21-1
clone_size: -
cdr3_aa: CASSKGLSTGELFF
cdr3_nt: TGTGCCAGCAGCAAAGGGTTGAGTACCGGGGAGCTGTTTTTT

j_call: TRBJ2-2
d_call: -
v_call: TRBV25-1
clone_size: few
cdr3_aa: CASSDARVPNTGELFF
cdr3_nt: TGTGCCAGCAGTGACGCGCGGGTACCGAACACCGGGGAGCTGTTTTTT

j_call: TRBJ1-5
d_call: TRBD1
v_call: TRBV28
clone_size: -
cdr3_aa: CASRSGTGFLQPQHF
cdr3_nt: TGTGCCAGCAGATCCGGGACAGGGTTTCTTCAGCCCCAGCATTTT

j_call: TRBJ1-6
d_call: -
v_call: TRBV5-6
clone_size: -
cdr3_aa: CASSLEGMNSPLHF
cdr3_nt: TGTGCCAGCAGCTTGGAGGGAATGAATTCACCCCTCCACTTT

j_call: TRBJ1-1
d_call: -
v_call: TRBV14
clone_size: -
cdr3_aa: CASSLLGGLPEAFF
cdr3_nt: TGTGCCAGCAGCCTCTTGGGGGGGCTGCCTGAAGCTTTCTTT

j_call: TRBJ2-1
d_call: TRBD2
v_call: TRBV4-2
clone_size: -
cdr3_aa: CASSQGGIAYNEQFF
cdr3_nt: TGTGCCAGCAGCCAGGGGGGGATCGCCTACAATGAGCAGTTCTTC

j_call: TRBJ2-1
d_call: -
v_call: TRBV11-2
clone_size: few
cdr3_aa: CASSLDRANEQFF
cdr3_nt: TGTGCCAGCAGCTTAGATCGCGCGAATGAGCAGTTCTTC

j_call: TRBJ2-1
d_call: -
v_call: TRBV6-6
clone_size: once
cdr3_aa: CASSYRQGYNEQFF
cdr3_nt: TGTGCCAGCAGTTACCGCCAGGGGTACAATGAGCAGTTCTTC

j_call: TRBJ2-1
d_call: TRBD2
v_call: TRBV9
clone_size: -
cdr3_aa: CASSALGTSYNEQFF
cdr3_nt: TGTGCCAGCAGCGCCCTCGGGACTAGTTACAATGAGCAGTTCTTC

j_call: TRBJ1-5
d_call: -
v_call: TRBV7-6
clone_size: once
cdr3_aa: CASSPLSGNQPQHF
cdr3_nt: TGTGCCAGCAGCCCCCTTTCGGGAAATCAGCCCCAGCATTTT

j_call: TRBJ1-2
d_call: -
v_call: TRBV4-1
clone_size: -
cdr3_aa: CASSPGEGSYGYTF
cdr3_nt: TGCGCCAGCAGCCCCGGCGAGGGGAGCTATGGCTACACCTTC

j_call: TRBJ1-1
d_call: TRBD1
v_call: TRBV28
clone_size: -
cdr3_aa: CASSFPRTGGGTEAFF
cdr3_nt: TGTGCCAGCAGTTTCCCTAGGACAGGGGGCGGGACTGAAGCTTTCTTT

j_call: TRBJ2-1
d_call: -
v_call: TRBV7-8
clone_size: -
cdr3_aa: CASSPEVEGQFF
cdr3_nt: TGTGCCAGCAGCCCAGAAGTTGAGGGGCAGTTCTTC

j_call: TRBJ2-5
d_call: -
v_call: TRBV30
clone_size: -
cdr3_aa: CAWSPTRRETQYF
cdr3_nt: TGTGCCTGGAGTCCGACTCGGCGGGAGACCCAGTACTTC

j_call: TRBJ2-5
d_call: -
v_call: TRBV6-5
clone_size: -
cdr3_aa: CASSYSDSGYQETQYF
cdr3_nt: TGTGCCAGCAGTTACTCCGATAGCGGATACCAAGAGACCCAGTACTTC

j_call: TRBJ2-1
d_call: TRBD2
v_call: TRBV27
clone_size: -
cdr3_aa: CASRLARFNEQFF
cdr3_nt: TGTGCCAGCAGACTAGCGCGATTTAATGAGCAGTTCTTC

j_call: TRBJ2-7
d_call: -
v_call: TRBV10-3
clone_size: -
cdr3_aa: CAISPGTHSGEQYF
cdr3_nt: TGTGCCATCAGCCCTGGGACACACTCCGGCGAGCAGTACTTC

j_call: TRBJ2-3
d_call: TRBD1
v_call: TRBV5-1
clone_size: -
cdr3_aa: CASSNTGGITDTQYF
cdr3_nt: TGCGCCAGCAGCAATACAGGGGGGATCACAGATACGCAGTATTTT

j_call: TRBJ1-2
d_call: TRBD1
v_call: TRBV10-2
clone_size: -
cdr3_aa: CASSPTGGAGGYTF
cdr3_nt: TGCGCCAGCAGTCCTACAGGGGGCGCAGGGGGCTACACCTTC

j_call: TRBJ2-5
d_call: -
v_call: TRBV11-2
clone_size: -
cdr3_aa: CASSLIVETQYF
cdr3_nt: TGTGCCAGCAGCTTAATCGTGGAGACCCAGTACTTC

j_call: TRBJ2-7
d_call: -
v_call: TRBV10-1
clone_size: once
cdr3_aa: CASSRGILREQYF
cdr3_nt: TGCGCCAGCTCAAGAGGAATCCTTCGGGAGCAGTACTTC

j_call: TRBJ1-2
d_call: -
v_call: TRBV7-6
clone_size: -
cdr3_aa: CASSSGTHLTF
cdr3_nt: TGTGCCAGCAGCTCCGGGACGCATCTCACCTTC

j_call: TRBJ1-5
d_call: -
v_call: TRBV5-6
clone_size: -
cdr3_aa: CASSLAGTPGQPQHF
cdr3_nt: TGTGCCAGCAGCTTGGCGGGCACCCCCGGTCAGCCCCAGCATTTT

j_call: TRBJ2-5
d_call: TRBD1
v_call: TRBV10-3
clone_size: -
cdr3_aa: CAISAGQVQETQYF
cdr3_nt: TGTGCCATCAGTGCGGGACAGGTCCAAGAGACCCAGTACTTC

j_call: TRBJ2-3
d_call: -
v_call: TRBV9
clone_size: -
cdr3_aa: CASSSFRGTQYF
cdr3_nt: TGTGCCAGCAGCTCCTTCAGGGGTACGCAGTATTTT

j_call: TRBJ2-2
d_call: TRBD2
v_call: TRBV7-6
clone_size: -
cdr3_aa: CASSLGGTSGRWGTGELFF
cdr3_nt: TGTGCCAGCAGCTTAGGCGGGACTAGCGGGAGATGGGGCACCGGGGAGCTGTTTTTT

j_call: TRBJ2-1
d_call: -
v_call: TRBV11-3
clone_size: -
cdr3_aa: CASSEYLTPLGNNEQFF
cdr3_nt: TGTGCCAGCAGCGAATACCTCACGCCTTTAGGGAACAATGAGCAGTTCTTC

j_call: TRBJ2-5
d_call: -
v_call: TRBV28
clone_size: -
cdr3_aa: CASSPNGRIQETQYF
cdr3_nt: TGTGCCAGCAGTCCCAACGGACGCATCCAAGAGACCCAGTACTTC

j_call: TRBJ2-7
d_call: -
v_call: TRBV15
clone_size: -
cdr3_aa: CATSGHDQGEQYF
cdr3_nt: TGTGCCACCAGCGGGCATGACCAGGGCGAGCAGTACTTC

j_call: TRBJ2-7
d_call: TRBD2
v_call: TRBV28
clone_size: -
cdr3_aa: CASSPTSGRYEQYF
cdr3_nt: TGTGCCAGCAGCCCGACTAGCGGGAGGTACGAGCAGTACTTC

j_call: TRBJ1-1
d_call: -
v_call: TRBV6-5
clone_size: -
cdr3_aa: CATWGRERAFF
cdr3_nt: TGTGCCACCTGGGGGCGAGAACGAGCTTTCTTT

j_call: TRBJ2-1
d_call: -
v_call: TRBV9
clone_size: -
cdr3_aa: CASSLGPAYNEQFF
cdr3_nt: TGTGCCAGCAGCCTCGGTCCGGCCTACAATGAGCAGTTCTTC

j_call: TRBJ2-7
d_call: -
v_call: TRBV6-5
clone_size: -
cdr3_aa: CASSYSLIDPPDEQYF
cdr3_nt: TGTGCCAGCAGTTACTCCCTAATAGACCCTCCGGACGAGCAGTACTTC

j_call: TRBJ1-5
d_call: TRBD1
v_call: TRBV6-1
clone_size: -
cdr3_aa: CASSAQTGGPQPQHF
cdr3_nt: TGTGCCAGCAGTGCGCAGACAGGGGGCCCTCAGCCCCAGCATTTT

j_call: TRBJ2-2
d_call: -
v_call: TRBV5-4
clone_size: -
cdr3_aa: CASSSGANTGELFF
cdr3_nt: TGTGCCAGCAGCTCGGGGGCGAACACCGGGGAGCTGTTTTTT

j_call: TRBJ2-4
d_call: -
v_call: TRBV7-9
clone_size: -
cdr3_aa: CASTPSGGKNIQYF
cdr3_nt: TGTGCCAGCACCCCATCCGGGGGTAAAAACATTCAGTACTTC

j_call: TRBJ2-7
d_call: -
v_call: TRBV7-6
clone_size: -
cdr3_aa: CASSLVPGLKNAHSYEQYF
cdr3_nt: TGTGCCAGCAGCTTAGTCCCGGGACTCAAAAACGCCCACTCCTACGAGCAGTACTTC

j_call: TRBJ1-5
d_call: -
v_call: TRBV2
clone_size: few
cdr3_aa: CASSKTGPQHF
cdr3_nt: TGTGCCAGCAGTAAGACAGGGCCCCAGCATTTT

j_call: TRBJ2-3
d_call: -
v_call: TRBV9
clone_size: -
cdr3_aa: CASSVTPMGVSTDTQYF
cdr3_nt: TGTGCCAGCAGCGTAACCCCAATGGGGGTAAGCACAGATACGCAGTATTTT

j_call: TRBJ2-7
d_call: TRBD1
v_call: TRBV2
clone_size: -
cdr3_aa: CASGSQGTASYEQYF
cdr3_nt: TGTGCCAGCGGATCTCAAGGGACAGCCTCTTACGAGCAGTACTTC

j_call: TRBJ2-3
d_call: -
v_call: TRBV5-6
clone_size: -
cdr3_aa: CASSLGYWDTQYF
cdr3_nt: TGTGCCAGCAGCTTGGGATATTGGGATACGCAGTATTTT

j_call: TRBJ2-1
d_call: -
v_call: TRBV11-3
clone_size: -
cdr3_aa: CASTLSPLFSNEQFF
cdr3_nt: TGTGCCAGCACCCTTTCCCCACTTTTCTCGAATGAGCAGTTCTTC

j_call: TRBJ2-7
d_call: -
v_call: TRBV19
clone_size: -
cdr3_aa: CASSISRIPYEQYF
cdr3_nt: TGTGCCAGTAGTATATCAAGGATCCCCTACGAGCAGTACTTC

j_call: TRBJ2-7
d_call: TRBD1
v_call: TRBV5-6
clone_size: -
cdr3_aa: CASSSHGTGGPYEQYF
cdr3_nt: TGTGCCAGCAGCTCTCACGGGACAGGGGGCCCCTACGAGCAGTACTTC

j_call: TRBJ2-5
d_call: -
v_call: TRBV5-6
clone_size: -
cdr3_aa: CASSFRGAKARETQYF
cdr3_nt: TGTGCCAGCAGCTTTAGGGGAGCGAAAGCCAGGGAGACCCAGTACTTC

j_call: TRBJ2-7
d_call: -
v_call: TRBV6-1
clone_size: -
cdr3_aa: CASTKDYEQYF
cdr3_nt: TGTGCCAGCACGAAGGACTACGAGCAGTACTTC

j_call: TRBJ1-2
d_call: TRBD1
v_call: TRBV19
clone_size: -
cdr3_aa: CASSPNRGSSGYTF
cdr3_nt: TGTGCCAGTAGTCCTAACAGGGGCTCCTCTGGCTACACCTTC

j_call: TRBJ2-5
d_call: -
v_call: TRBV7-3
clone_size: -
cdr3_aa: CASSLTSQGETQYF
cdr3_nt: TGTGCCAGCAGCTTAACGTCCCAGGGAGAGACCCAGTACTTC

j_call: TRBJ1-5
d_call: -
v_call: TRBV28
clone_size: -
cdr3_aa: CASSFLQGSYQPQHF
cdr3_nt: TGTGCCAGCAGTTTCCTTCAAGGTTCATATCAGCCCCAGCATTTT

j_call: TRBJ1-1
d_call: -
v_call: TRBV6-5
clone_size: -
cdr3_aa: CASSYGVRAFF
cdr3_nt: TGTGCCAGCAGTTACGGGGTCAGGGCTTTCTTT

j_call: TRBJ1-2
d_call: -
v_call: TRBV30
clone_size: -
cdr3_aa: CAWGWGGARGYTF
cdr3_nt: TGTGCCTGGGGCTGGGGAGGCGCTCGGGGCTACACCTTC

j_call: TRBJ2-5
d_call: -
v_call: TRBV7-2
clone_size: -
cdr3_aa: CASSLEREETQYF
cdr3_nt: TGTGCCAGCAGCTTAGAGAGAGAAGAGACCCAGTACTTC

j_call: TRBJ1-2
d_call: -
v_call: TRBV28
clone_size: -
cdr3_aa: CASSLGDNYGYTF
cdr3_nt: TGTGCCAGCAGTTTGGGTGACAACTATGGCTACACCTTC

j_call: TRBJ2-4
d_call: -
v_call: TRBV21-1
clone_size: -
cdr3_aa: CARLDRGIVNIQYF
cdr3_nt: TGTGCCAGATTAGACAGGGGGATTGTGAACATTCAGTACTTC